The T cell receptor beta chain described here comes from a study of OX40 agonist ivuxolimab in advanced cancers. Study in general: Dose-escalation cases comprised hepatocellular carcinoma, melanoma, renal cell or head and neck cancer.

Only in-frame clones appear in the TCRdb table, and some are missing; sequencing was by immunoSEQ multiplex PCR. The sample lists fewer than 65,000 clones; approximately 90% were seen once. The CDR3 length is 19 residues. Trimming removed 4 bases from V and 6 bases from J; junction bases left unmatched: 18. CDR1 and CDR2 from the germline V gene are LGHNA and YSLEER. This material consisted of CD4+ or CD8+ T cells sorted from blood, taken in a trial of the OX40 agonist ivuxolimab. The chain is built from TRBV4-3 and TRBJ2-3; 11 positions agree with TRBD2. The source is an adult with an advanced solid tumor such as melanoma, head and neck, liver or kidney cancer. The CDR3 nucleotides are TGCGCCAGCAGCCCAAAACTAAAGGGACTAGCGGAAACAAGGGATACGCAGTATTTT. Translation: CASSPKLKGLAETRDTQYF.